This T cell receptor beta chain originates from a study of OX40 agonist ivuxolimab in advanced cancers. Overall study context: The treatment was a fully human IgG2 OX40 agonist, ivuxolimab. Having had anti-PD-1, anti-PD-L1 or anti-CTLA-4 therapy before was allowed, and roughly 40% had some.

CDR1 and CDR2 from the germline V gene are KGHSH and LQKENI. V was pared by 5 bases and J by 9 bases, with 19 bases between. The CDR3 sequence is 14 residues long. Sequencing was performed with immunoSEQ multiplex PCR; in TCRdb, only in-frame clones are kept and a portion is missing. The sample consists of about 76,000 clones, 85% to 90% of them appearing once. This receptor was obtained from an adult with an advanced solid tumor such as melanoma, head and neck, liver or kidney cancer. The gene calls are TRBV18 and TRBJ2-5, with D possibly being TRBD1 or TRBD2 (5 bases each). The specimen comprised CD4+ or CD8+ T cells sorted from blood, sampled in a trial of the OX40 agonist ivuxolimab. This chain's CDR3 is CASSSYRGPPSQYF. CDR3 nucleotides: TGTGCCAGCTCATCCTATCGGGGACCTCCATCCCAGTACTTC.